This T cell receptor beta chain was sequenced in a study of blood T cells in healthy people across ages. General study results and limits: As naive T cell percentage varied, TCR beta diversity correlated strongly with it.

About this clonotype itself: Its target is not known.

Together with a sample-barcoded 5' primer, a J-beta primer mix was included in a second PCR lasting about 7 to 12 cycles. TCRdb called the 5' RACE reads again in MiXCR, with one record for every CDR3 protein. The sample records about 640,000 distinct CDR3 sequences, 40% to 45% being singletons. Sequencing was carried out using blood. This TCR was sampled from an elderly man in good health.

The CDR3 is CASSFNHGSYNEQFF. The CDR3 DNA is TGTGCCAGCAGCTTCAATCATGGCTCCTACAATGAGCAGTTCTTC. This chain links TRBV5-6 with TRBJ2-1; the D is unclear. Trimming pared 2 bases from V and 0 bases from J, leaving 9 bases between. The CDR3 contains 15 residues. The germline gives CDR1 SGHDT, CDR2 YYEEEE.